Listed here is a single T cell receptor beta chain. Its target is not known. This entry comes from a study of shared clonotypes between healthy human individuals. Regarding the study as a whole: A reduction in generation probabilities was seen for non-shared clonotypes relative to those shared by all four donors.

Every subset's genomic DNA went evenly onto several immunoSEQ plates. How the authors handled the data: Junction-only immunoSEQ data arrived without quality scores, meaning filtering differed. Produced via immunoSEQ multiplex PCR; TCRdb's table is partial and in-frame only. The DNA was the basis for D and trimming; V, J and clone size are from that table. The sample has about 2.4 million clones, 93% seen once. The V gene end was trimmed by 6 bases and the J gene end by 1 base; junction bases not matched to a gene: 4. The germline V gene encodes CDR1 SGHRS and CDR2 YFSETQ. The CDR3 is 14 residues long. Both subsets, CD45RA+ naive and CD45RA-negative memory, were split from the CD4+ cells.

This chain connects TRBV5-1 to TRBJ2-7; the match to TRBD2 covers 10 bases. Material: naive CD4+ T cells from PBMCs. The subset is: CD45RA+ positively selected. The receptor's source is a man in his late teens or twenties in good health. Some clones in this sample may be carry-over from other donors' samples. Written as DNA, the CDR3 is TGCGCCAGCACTCAAGCGGGGGGGTCCTACGAGCAGTACTTC. It codes for CASTQAGGSYEQYF.